This TCR beta chain derives from a study of OX40 agonist ivuxolimab in advanced cancers. Clones were read by immunoSEQ multiplex PCR, and TCRdb kept only the in-frame ones, dropping some. The sample yields about 10,000 clones, roughly two thirds seen once. The CDR3 is made up of 15 amino acids. Germline loops: CDR1 SGHAT, CDR2 FQNNGV. The J segment lost 5 bases and the V segment lost 5 bases, leaving 7 bases of the junction unmatched. This chain links TRBV11-2 with TRBJ2-7; 12 bases agree with TRBD2. Here the sequenced sample was CD4+ or CD8+ T cells sorted from blood, taken in a trial of the OX40 agonist ivuxolimab. This receptor was identified in an adult with an advanced solid tumor such as melanoma, head and neck, liver or kidney cancer. CDR3 sequence (DNA): TGTGCCAGCAGCAGTACTAGCGGGGGGACCGACGAGCAGTACTTC. Protein sequence: CASSSTSGGTDEQYF.